Below, 10 T cell receptor beta chains from the same sample are listed, as sequenced in a study of T cells in tuberculosis. TCRdb's table, derived via immunoSEQ multiplex PCR, lists solely in-frame clones and lacks some. The repertoire includes about 58,000 clones, over 75% of them detected once, and around a fifth sits in the top ten. Cells were sorted from thawed PBMC rested overnight and stained with GMM-loaded CD1B tetramer, viability dye and anti-CD3. C32 glucose monomycolate from Rhodococcus equi was loaded onto the CD1B tetramers. Sequencing was done on a sample of CD1b-GMM tetramer-negative cells sorted from PBMCs. The receptor set was obtained from an adult woman with latent tuberculosis.

Of note for this clone: At one end, the junction sequence differs from germline, possibly due to a read error. Other DNA sequences from this sample encode an identical CDR3 as well. This rearrangement joins TRBV30 to TRBJ1-6; perhaps TRBD1 as D (6 bases). Germline CDR1 reads GTSNPN; CDR2 reads SVGIG (reference sequence). This CDR3 comprises 14 residues. CDR3 protein: CAWSLQGSNSPLHF. As DNA, the CDR3 is TGTGCCTGGAGTCTACAGGGAAGTAATTCCCCCCTCCACTTT.

This clone is a singleton in its sample. The rearrangement links TRBV29-1 to TRBJ1-3; 8 bases fit TRBD1. The ends lost 6 bases at V and 2 bases at J; junction bases unmatched: 9. The CDR3 runs to 15 residues. CDR1 is SQVTM, CDR2 ANQGSEA, per germline. CDR3 amino acids: CSVEDRASTGNTIYF. In DNA form, the CDR3 reads TGCAGCGTAGAGGACAGGGCTTCGACTGGAAACACCATATATTTT.

The chain carries TRBV4-1 and TRBJ2-2; tentatively, D is TRBD2 (6 bases). CDR3 size: 16 residues. V was pared by 1 base and J by 8 bases, with 17 bases between. Germline CDR1 reads MGHRA; CDR2 reads YSYEKL. The CDR3 sequence is CASSQAGISGEGELFF. The CDR3 DNA sequence: TGCGCCAGCAGCCAAGCGGGGATATCGGGAGAAGGGGAGCTGTTTTTT.

V gene TRBV7-3 combines with J gene TRBJ2-1; tentatively, D is TRBD1 (6 bases). The V gene lost 5 bases and the J gene lost 4 bases, with 15 bases spanning the gap. Looked up from germline, CDR1 is SGHTA and CDR2 is FQGTGA. This CDR3 comprises 15 residues. The CDR3 protein is CASSPRGGGYNEQFF. The CDR3, as DNA: TGTGCCAGCAGCCCCAGGGGTGGAGGATACAATGAGCAGTTCTTC.

The gene calls are TRBV13 and TRBJ2-7, with D possibly TRBD1 on 6 matching bases. Trimming cost V 2 bases and J 2 bases, with 13 bases left between them. In germline, CDR1 is PRHDT, CDR2 FYEKMQ (reference sequence). CDR3 length equals 15 residues. CDR3 region: CASSLNSGQTYEQYF. The CDR3 nucleotides are TGTGCCAGCAGCTTAAACTCTGGACAGACCTACGAGCAGTACTTC.

The J gene is TRBJ2-1, the V gene TRBV6-5; 13 bases fit TRBD2. The CDR3 length is 16 residues. Trimming at V came to 2 bases and at J to 8 bases, leaving 6 bases not matched to a gene. Germline V gives CDR1 MNHEY, CDR2 SVGAGI. CDR3 in amino acids: CASSYLTSGRGHEQFF. CDR3 coding DNA: TGTGCCAGCAGTTACCTAACTAGCGGGAGGGGGCATGAGCAGTTCTTC.

This clone was detected a few times. The chain links TRBV6-1 to TRBJ1-3, with a possible D match to TRBD1 (5 bases). V was shortened by 1 base and J by 2 bases, with 9 bases between the two germline ends. The CDR3 covers 15 residues. Germline assignment: CDR1 MNHNS and CDR2 SASEGT. CDR3 bases: TGTGCCAGCAGTGAAGTTCTGGGGCCTGGAAACACCATATATTTT. It yields the protein CASSEVLGPGNTIYF.

The rearrangement uses TRBV7-3 and TRBJ2-2; D remains unclear. V shed 5 bases and J shed 4 bases, with 8 bases lying between them. This CDR3 has 13 residues. Germline V gene sequence: CDR1 SGHTA, CDR2 FQGTGA. Here the CDR3 reads CASSPTLTGELFF. In DNA form, the CDR3 reads TGTGCCAGCAGCCCGACACTCACCGGGGAGCTGTTTTTT.

This clone was seen only once. The chain joins TRBV4-3 to TRBJ2-1; the match to TRBD2 covers 7 bases. Germline lookup yields CDR1 LGHNA and CDR2 YSLEER. The CDR3 sequence is 14 residues long. V trimming: 2 bases; J trimming: 10 bases; junction bases outside the gene matches: 8. The CDR3 reads CASSQRSGTTEQFF. The CDR3 region has the DNA TGCGCCAGCAGCCAACGCTCCGGGACTACAGAGCAGTTCTTC.

The CDR3 loop is CASSTQGRETQYF. The CDR3 coding sequence is TGTGCCAGTAGTACTCAGGGCAGGGAGACCCAGTACTTC. This rearrangement joins TRBV19 to TRBJ2-5; D is perhaps TRBD1 (5 bases). The germline gives CDR1 LNHDA, CDR2 SQIVND (reference sequence). CDR3 length equals 13 residues. With 4 bases removed from V and 5 bases from J, the gap between germline ends came to 11 bases.